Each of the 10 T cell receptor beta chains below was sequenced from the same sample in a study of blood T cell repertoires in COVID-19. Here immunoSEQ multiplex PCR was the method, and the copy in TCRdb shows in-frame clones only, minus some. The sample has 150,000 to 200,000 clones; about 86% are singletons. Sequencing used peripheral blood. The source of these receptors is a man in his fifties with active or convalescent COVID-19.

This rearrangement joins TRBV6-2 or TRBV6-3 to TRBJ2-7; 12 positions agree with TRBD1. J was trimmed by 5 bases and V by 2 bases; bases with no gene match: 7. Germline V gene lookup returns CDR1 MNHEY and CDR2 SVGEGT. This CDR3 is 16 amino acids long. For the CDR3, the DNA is TGTGCCAGCAGTTACAACCCGGGACAGGGGGCCGACGAGCAGTACTTC. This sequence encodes CASSYNPGQGADEQYF.

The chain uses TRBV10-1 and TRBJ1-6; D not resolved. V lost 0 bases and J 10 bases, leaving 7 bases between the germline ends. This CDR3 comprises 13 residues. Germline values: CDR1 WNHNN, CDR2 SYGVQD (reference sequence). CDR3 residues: CASSESRGSPLHF. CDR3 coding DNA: TGCGCCAGCAGTGAGTCCCGAGGGTCACCCCTCCACTTT.

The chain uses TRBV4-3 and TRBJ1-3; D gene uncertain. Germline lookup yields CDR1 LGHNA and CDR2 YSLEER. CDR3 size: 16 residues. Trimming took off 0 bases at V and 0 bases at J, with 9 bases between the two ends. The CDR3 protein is CASSQEGTGSGNTIYF. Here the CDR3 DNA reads TGCGCCAGCAGCCAAGAAGGAACGGGCTCTGGAAACACCATATATTTT.

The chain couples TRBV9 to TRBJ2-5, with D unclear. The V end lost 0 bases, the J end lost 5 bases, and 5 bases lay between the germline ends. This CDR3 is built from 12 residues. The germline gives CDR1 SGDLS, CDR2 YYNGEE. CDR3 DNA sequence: TGTGCCAGCAGCGTAGTAGAGGAGACCCAGTACTTC. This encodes CASSVVEETQYF. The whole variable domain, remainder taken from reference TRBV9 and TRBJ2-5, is DSGVTQTPKHLITATGQRVTLRCSPRSGDLSVYWYQQSLDQGLQFLIQYYNGEERAKGNILERFSAQQFPDLHSELNLSSLELGDSALYFCASSVVEETQYFGPGTRLLVL.

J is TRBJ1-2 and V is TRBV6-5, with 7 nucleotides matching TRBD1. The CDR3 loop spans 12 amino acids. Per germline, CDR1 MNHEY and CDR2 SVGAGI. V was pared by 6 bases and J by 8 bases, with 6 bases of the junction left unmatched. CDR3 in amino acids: CASRGNRGGYTF. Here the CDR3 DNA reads TGTGCCAGCAGGGGAAACAGGGGAGGCTACACCTTC.

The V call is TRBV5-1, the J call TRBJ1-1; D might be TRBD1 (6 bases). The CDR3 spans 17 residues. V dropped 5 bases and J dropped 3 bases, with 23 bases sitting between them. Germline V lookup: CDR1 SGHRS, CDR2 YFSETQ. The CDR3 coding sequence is TGCGCCAGCAGGGGCCCGACAGGACAATGGGTGGACACTGAAGCTTTCTTT. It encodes CASRGPTGQWVDTEAFF.

DNA for the CDR3: TGTGCCAGCAGTGAAACTGCAGGGGCCTATGGCTACACCTTC. It is translated as CASSETAGAYGYTF. The chain couples TRBV6-1 to TRBJ1-2; D is possibly TRBD1 (6 bases). Germline lookup yields CDR1 MNHNS and CDR2 SASEGT. The V gene lost 2 bases and the J gene lost 4 bases, with 11 bases spanning the gap. The CDR3 loop spans 14 amino acids.

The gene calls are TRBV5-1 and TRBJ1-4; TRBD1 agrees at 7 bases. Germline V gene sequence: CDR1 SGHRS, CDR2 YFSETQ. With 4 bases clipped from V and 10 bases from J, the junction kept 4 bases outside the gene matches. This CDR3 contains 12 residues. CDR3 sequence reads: CASSPDRAKLFF. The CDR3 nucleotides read TGCGCCAGCAGCCCAGACAGGGCAAAACTGTTTTTT. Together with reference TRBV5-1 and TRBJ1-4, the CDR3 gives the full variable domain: KAGVTQTPRYLIKTRGQQVTLSCSPISGHRSVSWYQQTPGQGLQFLFEYFSETQRNKGNFPGRFSGRQFSNSRSEMNVSTLELGDSALYLCASSPDRAKLFFGSGTQLSVL.

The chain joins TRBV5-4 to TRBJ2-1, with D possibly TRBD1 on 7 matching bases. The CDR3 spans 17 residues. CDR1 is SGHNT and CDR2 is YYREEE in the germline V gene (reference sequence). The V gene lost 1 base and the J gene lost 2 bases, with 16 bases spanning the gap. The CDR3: CASSLQQGRMTYNEQFF. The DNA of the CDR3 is TGTGCCAGCAGCTTGCAACAGGGGAGGATGACCTACAATGAGCAGTTCTTC.

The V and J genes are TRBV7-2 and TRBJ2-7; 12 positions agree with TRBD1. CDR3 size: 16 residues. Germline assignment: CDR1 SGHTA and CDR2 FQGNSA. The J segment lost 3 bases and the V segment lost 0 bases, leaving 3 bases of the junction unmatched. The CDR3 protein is CASSLAGTGGVYEQYF. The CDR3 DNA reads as TGTGCCAGCAGCTTAGCGGGGACAGGGGGCGTCTACGAGCAGTACTTC.